Following are 16 T cell receptor beta chains from one sample sequenced in a study of CXCR4 blockade with PD-1 therapy in pancreatic cancer. The method was immunoSEQ multiplex PCR; TCRdb's version includes in-frame clones alone and lacks a portion of them. This sample carries over 2,500 clones, about half of them seen once, and the ten largest clones take approximately 5.5%. Material: tumor tissue. The receptors were sampled from a human donor with pancreatic ductal adenocarcinoma.

This chain connects TRBV18 to TRBJ1-1; perhaps TRBD1 as D (5 bases). Trimming cost V 4 bases and J 2 bases, with 8 bases left between them. There are 13 residues in the CDR3. Germline assignment: CDR1 KGHSH and CDR2 LQKENI. The CDR3 sequence: CASSRDFNTEAFF. The DNA for the CDR3 is TGTGCCAGCTCACGGGACTTCAACACTGAAGCTTTCTTT.

The chain couples TRBV23-1 to TRBJ2-7; D perhaps matches TRBD2 (6 bases). TRBV23-1 is reported as an ORF; its role is uncertain. The CDR3 is 16 residues long. V gave up 6 bases and J gave up 1 base, with 19 bases separating them. CDR3 sequence reads: CASSHPAGFRSYEQYF. In DNA form, the CDR3 reads TGCGCCAGCAGCCACCCAGCGGGTTTCAGGTCCTACGAGCAGTACTTC.

This chain joins TRBV19 and TRBJ1-1; maybe TRBD1 (5 bases). The CDR3 has 14 residues. The V and J ends lost 7 bases and 7 bases respectively, with 19 bases between them. The V gene's germline CDR1 is LNHDA and CDR2 SQIVND (reference sequence). CDR3 region: CASTARDGKIEAFF. CDR3 coding DNA: TGTGCCAGTACCGCCCGGGACGGGAAAATTGAAGCTTTCTTT.

The sample holds one count of this clone. The chain joins TRBV29-1 to TRBJ2-7, with a weak D call TRBD2 (5 bases). The length of the CDR3 is 12 residues. The V end was cut by 8 bases, the J end by 5 bases, with 16 bases between. Germline V gives CDR1 SQVTM, CDR2 ANQGSEA. The CDR3 region is CSPPSGNNEQYF. The DNA for the CDR3 is TGCAGCCCTCCCTCGGGGAACAACGAGCAGTACTTC.

This clone has more than one count but fewer than ten. CDR3 protein: CASSFQGVATEAFF. The CDR3 bases are TGTGCCAGCAGCTTTCAAGGGGTTGCCACTGAAGCTTTCTTT. This chain connects TRBV11-1 to TRBJ1-1; weak D call: TRBD1 (5 bases). Trimming removed 3 bases at V and 4 bases at J, with 12 bases between. Per the germline V gene, CDR1 is SGHAT and CDR2 is FQDESV (reference sequence). The CDR3 covers 14 residues.

This clone was seen more than once but under ten times. The chain is built from TRBV2 and TRBJ2-2, with TRBD1 identical over 8 bases. The CDR3 sequence is 18 residues long. Germline V gene data show CDR1 as SNHLY and CDR2 as FYNNEI. Germline trimming cut 5 bases from V and 4 bases from J; bases unmatched to any gene: 15. The CDR3 coding sequence is TGTGCCAGCAGTAAAGGACAGGGTGGGTTCGGGGGCACCGGGGAGCTGTTTTTT. The encoded protein is CASSKGQGGFGGTGELFF.

The chain combines TRBV6-8 with TRBJ2-2; a weak D match, TRBD2 (7 bases). The germline V gene encodes CDR1 MNHGY and CDR2 SAAAGT. The CDR3 runs to 16 residues. Trimming left V 7 bases short and J 2 bases short, with 17 bases between. The CDR3 is CASTGGGRRNTGELFF. Here the CDR3 DNA reads TGTGCCAGCACGGGGGGCGGACGCCGAAACACCGGGGAGCTGTTTTTT.

The chain links TRBV11-3 to TRBJ2-5, with a weak D call TRBD2 (5 bases). From germline, CDR1 is SGHNT and CDR2 YENEEA. The CDR3 extends over 14 amino acids. V lost 1 base and J lost 1, with 7 bases in between. This CDR3 is CASSLGGSQETQYF. CDR3 DNA sequence: TGTGCCAGCAGCTTAGGCGGGTCCCAAGAGACCCAGTACTTC.

V gene TRBV4-1 combines with J gene TRBJ2-7; 8 positions agree with TRBD2. The V and J ends lost 4 bases and 5 bases, in that order; junction bases with no gene match: 13. CDR3 length: 16 amino acids. From germline, CDR1 is MGHRA and CDR2 YSYEKL. CDR3 amino acids: CASSLYHPGGPHEQYF. CDR3 coding DNA: TGCGCCAGCAGCCTCTACCATCCGGGGGGGCCCCACGAGCAGTACTTC.

The J gene is TRBJ2-7, the V gene TRBV15, with 9 bases lining up with TRBD1. The CDR3 runs 14 residues. V shed 3 bases and J 6 bases; nucleotides not matched to a gene: 6. The germline V gene has CDR1 LNHNV and CDR2 YYDKDF (reference sequence). CDR3 amino acids: CATSRGQGGREQYF. CDR3 nucleotide sequence: TGTGCCACCAGCAGGGGACAGGGAGGGCGCGAGCAGTACTTC.

The rearrangement uses TRBV6-7 and TRBJ2-1, with 12 positions matching TRBD2. TRBV6-7 is labeled an ORF, and its function is uncertain. Trimming removed 5 bases from V and 9 bases from J; junction bases left unmatched: 11. The CDR3 covers 16 residues. This chain's CDR3 is CASSATSGGLVGEQFF. The CDR3 nucleotides read TGTGCCAGCAGTGCTACTAGCGGGGGGCTCGTCGGTGAGCAGTTCTTC.

The rearrangement joins TRBV14 to TRBJ2-1, with 8 bases identical to TRBD1. The V and J ends lost 4 bases and 8 bases, in that order; junction bases with no gene match: 10. The V gene's germline CDR1 is SGHDN and CDR2 FVKESK. The CDR3 spans 15 residues. CDR3 DNA: TGTGCCAGCAGCCTCCGGGACAGGAGTTTCGATGAGCAGTTCTTC. It is translated as CASSLRDRSFDEQFF.

This clone turned up a few times. V gene TRBV6-8 combines with J gene TRBJ1-6; 8 positions agree with TRBD1. CDR1 is MNHGY and CDR2 is SAAAGT in the germline V gene. Trimming removed 6 bases from V and 10 bases from J; junction bases left unmatched: 8. This CDR3 spans 14 amino acids. The CDR3 sequence: CASSTGQGYSPLHF. CDR3 DNA sequence: TGTGCCAGCAGCACTGGACAGGGATACTCACCCCTCCACTTT.

This clone is medium-sized in the sample. This chain uses TRBV11-3 with TRBJ2-3; 7 nucleotides match TRBD1. V shed 3 bases and J 2 bases; nucleotides not matched to a gene: 2. This CDR3 region has 14 residues. Germline CDR1 SGHNT, CDR2 YENEEA. CDR3 bases: TGTGCCAGCAGCTTGGGACAGATCACAGATACGCAGTATTTT. Protein sequence: CASSLGQITDTQYF.

V usage is TRBV29-1 and J usage is TRBJ2-3; D is tentatively TRBD1 or TRBD2 (5 bases each). Germline V gene lookup returns CDR1 SQVTM and CDR2 ANQGSEA. The CDR3 runs 14 residues. The germline V and J ends were trimmed by 8 bases and 5 bases, with 20 bases remaining between them. Here the CDR3 reads CSPSGLLSGDTQYF. DNA of the CDR3: TGCAGCCCCTCGGGGCTACTATCGGGAGATACGCAGTATTTT.

This chain uses TRBV16 with TRBJ2-3; possibly TRBD1 for D (5 bases). Germline CDR1 is KGHSY and CDR2 is FQNENV. The CDR3 runs to 14 residues. The V gene lost 3 bases and the J gene lost 6 bases, with 13 bases spanning the gap. The CDR3 DNA follows: TGTGCCAGCAGCCACCACAGGTTTCCCGATACGCAGTATTTT. Protein sequence: CASSHHRFPDTQYF.